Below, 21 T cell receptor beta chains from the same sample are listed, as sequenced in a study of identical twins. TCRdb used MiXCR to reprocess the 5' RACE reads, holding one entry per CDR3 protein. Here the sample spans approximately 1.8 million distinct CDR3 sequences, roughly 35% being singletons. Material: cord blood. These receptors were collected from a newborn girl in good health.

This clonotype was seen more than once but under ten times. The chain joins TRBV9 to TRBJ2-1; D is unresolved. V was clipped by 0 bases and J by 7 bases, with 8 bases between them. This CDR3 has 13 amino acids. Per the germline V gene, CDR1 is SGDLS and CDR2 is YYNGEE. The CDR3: CASSVELLNEQFF. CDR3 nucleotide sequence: TGTGCCAGCAGCGTAGAGTTATTAAATGAGCAGTTCTTC.

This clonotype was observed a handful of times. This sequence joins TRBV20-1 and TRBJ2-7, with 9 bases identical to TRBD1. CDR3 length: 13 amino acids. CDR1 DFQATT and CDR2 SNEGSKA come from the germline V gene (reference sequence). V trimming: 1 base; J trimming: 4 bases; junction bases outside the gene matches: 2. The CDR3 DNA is TGCAGTGCTAGAGTCGGGACAGGGTACGAGCAGTACTTC. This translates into CSARVGTGYEQYF.

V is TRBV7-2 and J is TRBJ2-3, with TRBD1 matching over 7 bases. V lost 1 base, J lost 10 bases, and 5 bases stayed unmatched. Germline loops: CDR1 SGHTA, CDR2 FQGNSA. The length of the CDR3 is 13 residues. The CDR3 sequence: CASSLDGDRAQYF. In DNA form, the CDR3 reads TGTGCCAGCAGCTTAGATGGGGACAGAGCGCAGTATTTT.

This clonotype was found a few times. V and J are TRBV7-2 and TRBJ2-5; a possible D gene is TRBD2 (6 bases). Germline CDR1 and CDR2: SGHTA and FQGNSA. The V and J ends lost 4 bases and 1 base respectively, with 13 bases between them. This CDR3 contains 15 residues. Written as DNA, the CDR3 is TGTGCCAGCAGCTATAAGCTTAGCGGCCAAGAGACCCAGTACTTC. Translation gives CASSYKLSGQETQYF.

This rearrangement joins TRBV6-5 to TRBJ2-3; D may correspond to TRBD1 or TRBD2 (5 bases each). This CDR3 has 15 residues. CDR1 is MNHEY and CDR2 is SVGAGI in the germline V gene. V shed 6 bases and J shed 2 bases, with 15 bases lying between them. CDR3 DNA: TGTGCCAGCAGACGGGACCTGAGCCACACAGATACGCAGTATTTT. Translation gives CASRRDLSHTDTQYF.

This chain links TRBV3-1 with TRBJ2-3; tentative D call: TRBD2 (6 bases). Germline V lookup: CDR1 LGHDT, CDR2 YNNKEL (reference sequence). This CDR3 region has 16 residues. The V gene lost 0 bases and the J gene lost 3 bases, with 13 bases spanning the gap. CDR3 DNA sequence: TGTGCCAGCAGCCAAGATCCTAGCGTCCGGACAGATACGCAGTATTTT. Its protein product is CASSQDPSVRTDTQYF.

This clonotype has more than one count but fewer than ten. CDR3 bases: TGTGCCAGCAGTTACGACAGGACGGCTAACTATGGCTACACCTTC. Protein product: CASSYDRTANYGYTF. V is TRBV6-5 and J is TRBJ1-2, with D perhaps TRBD1 (6 bases). Germline loops: CDR1 MNHEY, CDR2 SVGAGI. Between the trimmed V and J ends, which lost 2 bases and 0 bases, there was a span of 10 bases. CDR3 size: 15 residues.

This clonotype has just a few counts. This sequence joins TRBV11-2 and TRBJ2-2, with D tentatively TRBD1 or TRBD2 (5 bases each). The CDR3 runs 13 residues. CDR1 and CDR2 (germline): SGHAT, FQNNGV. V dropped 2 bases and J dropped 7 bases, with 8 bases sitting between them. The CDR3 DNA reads TGTGCCAGCAGCTTAACTGGGGGCGGGGAGCTGTTTTTT. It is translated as CASSLTGGGELFF. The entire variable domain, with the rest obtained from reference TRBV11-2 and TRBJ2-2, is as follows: EAGVAQSPRYKIIEKRQSVAFWCNPISGHATLYWYQQILGQGPKLLIQFQNNGVVDDSQLPKDRFSAERLKGVDSTLKIQPAKLEDSAVYLCASSLTGGGELFFGEGSRLTVL.

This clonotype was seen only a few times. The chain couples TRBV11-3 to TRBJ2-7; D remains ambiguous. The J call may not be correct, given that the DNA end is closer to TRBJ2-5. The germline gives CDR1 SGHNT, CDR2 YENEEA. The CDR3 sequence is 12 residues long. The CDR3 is CASSGLSETQYF. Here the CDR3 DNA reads TGTGCCAGCAGCGGGCTTTCGGAGACCCAGTACTTC.

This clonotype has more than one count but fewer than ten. CDR3 protein: CASSQGGGRTFGGYNEQFF. The CDR3 region has the DNA TGTGCCAGCAGCCAAGGGGGGGGAAGAACTTTTGGGGGCTACAATGAGCAGTTCTTC. J is TRBJ2-1 and V is TRBV4-2; 7 bases line up with TRBD2. Trimming removed 1 base from V and 3 bases from J; junction bases left unmatched: 15. CDR1 and CDR2 from the germline V gene are LGHNA and YNFKEQ. The CDR3 length is 19 residues.

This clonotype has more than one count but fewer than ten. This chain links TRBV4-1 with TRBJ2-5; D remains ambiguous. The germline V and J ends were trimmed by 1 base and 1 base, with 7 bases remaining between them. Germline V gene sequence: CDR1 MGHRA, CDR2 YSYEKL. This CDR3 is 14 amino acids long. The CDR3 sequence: CASSQVVAQETQYF. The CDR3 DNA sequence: TGCGCCAGCAGCCAAGTCGTAGCCCAAGAGACCCAGTACTTC.

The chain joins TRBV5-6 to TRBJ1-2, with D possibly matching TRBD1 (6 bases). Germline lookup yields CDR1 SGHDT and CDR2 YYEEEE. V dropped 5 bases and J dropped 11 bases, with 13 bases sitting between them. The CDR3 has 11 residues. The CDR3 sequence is CASRQQGSYTF. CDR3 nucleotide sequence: TGTGCCAGCAGACAACAGGGCTCTTACACCTTC.

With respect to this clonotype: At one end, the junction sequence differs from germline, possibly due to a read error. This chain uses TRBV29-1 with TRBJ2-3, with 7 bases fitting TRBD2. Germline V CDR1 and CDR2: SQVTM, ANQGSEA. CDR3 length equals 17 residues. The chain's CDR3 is CGVEPTPSGPSTDTQYF. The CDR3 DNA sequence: TGCGGCGTTGAACCGACCCCTAGCGGACCGAGCACAGATACGCAGTATTTT.

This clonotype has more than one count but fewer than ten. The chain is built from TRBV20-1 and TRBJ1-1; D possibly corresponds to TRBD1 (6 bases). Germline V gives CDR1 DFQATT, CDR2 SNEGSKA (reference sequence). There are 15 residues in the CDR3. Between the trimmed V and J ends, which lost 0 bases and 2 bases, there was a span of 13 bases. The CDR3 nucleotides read TGCAGTGCTAGAGATCATCGGGGGCGCAACACTGAAGCTTTCTTT. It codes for CSARDHRGRNTEAFF.

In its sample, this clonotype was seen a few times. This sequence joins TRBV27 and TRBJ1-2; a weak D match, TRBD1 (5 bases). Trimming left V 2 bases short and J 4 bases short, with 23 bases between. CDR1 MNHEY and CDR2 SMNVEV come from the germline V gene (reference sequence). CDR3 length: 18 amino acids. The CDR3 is CASSLRSGLDTASYGYTF. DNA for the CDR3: TGTGCCAGCAGTTTAAGGTCGGGGCTCGACACAGCGTCCTATGGCTACACCTTC.

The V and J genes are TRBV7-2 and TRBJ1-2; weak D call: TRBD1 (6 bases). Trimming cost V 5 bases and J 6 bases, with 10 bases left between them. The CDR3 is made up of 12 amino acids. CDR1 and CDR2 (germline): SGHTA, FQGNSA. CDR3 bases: TGTGCCAGCAGCCAACCAGGGGATGGCTACACCTTC. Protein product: CASSQPGDGYTF.

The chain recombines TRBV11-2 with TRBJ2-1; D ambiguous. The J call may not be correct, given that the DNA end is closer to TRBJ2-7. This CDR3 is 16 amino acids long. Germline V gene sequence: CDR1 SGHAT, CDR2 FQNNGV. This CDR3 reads CASSPIHDRLYNEQYF. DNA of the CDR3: TGTGCCAGCAGCCCCATTCATGACCGGCTGTACAATGAGCAGTACTTC.

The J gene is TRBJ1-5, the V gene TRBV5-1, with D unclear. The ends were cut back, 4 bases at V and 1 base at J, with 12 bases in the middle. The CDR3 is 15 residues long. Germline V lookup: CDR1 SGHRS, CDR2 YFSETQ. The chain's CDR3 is CASSPIPLSNQPQHF. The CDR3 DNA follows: TGCGCCAGCAGCCCCATCCCATTGAGCAATCAGCCCCAGCATTTT.

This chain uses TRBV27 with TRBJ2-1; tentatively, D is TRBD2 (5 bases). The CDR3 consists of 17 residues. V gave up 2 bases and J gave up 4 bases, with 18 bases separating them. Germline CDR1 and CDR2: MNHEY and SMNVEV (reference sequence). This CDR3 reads CASSLASSGLGYNEQFF. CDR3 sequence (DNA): TGTGCCAGCAGTTTAGCCTCGTCGGGGTTAGGGTACAATGAGCAGTTCTTC.

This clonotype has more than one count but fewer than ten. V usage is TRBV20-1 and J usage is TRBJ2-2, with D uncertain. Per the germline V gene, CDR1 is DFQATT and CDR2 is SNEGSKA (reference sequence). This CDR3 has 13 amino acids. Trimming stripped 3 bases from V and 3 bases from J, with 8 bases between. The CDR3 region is CSASTHDTGELFF. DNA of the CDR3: TGCAGTGCTAGTACCCATGACACCGGGGAGCTGTTTTTT.

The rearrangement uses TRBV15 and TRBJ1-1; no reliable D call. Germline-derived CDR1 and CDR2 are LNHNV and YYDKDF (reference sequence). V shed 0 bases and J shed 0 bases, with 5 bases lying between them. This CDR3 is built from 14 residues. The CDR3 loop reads CATSREAVNTEAFF. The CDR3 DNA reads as TGTGCCACCAGCAGAGAAGCAGTGAACACTGAAGCTTTCTTT.